Sequencing of this T cell receptor (beta chain) was carried out in a study of T cells expressing NK-cell markers. Study-wide background: Sorted CD3+CD56-NKG2C+, CD3+CD56+NKG2C- and CD3+CD56+NKG2C+ T cells were the source of the TCR beta repertoires. With respect to HCMV, most of the eight sequenced donors were seropositive, and one was seronegative. Study results and caveats: The study found dominant NKG2C+ clonotypes at about 1.0-7.0% of CD8+ T cells in over 5 donors. Uncertainty persisted over the HCMV specificity of expanded NKG2C+ T cell clones.

There are 11 residues in the CDR3. Turning to this clonotype: Its specificity is unknown.

No DNA is given; TCRdb re-called the 5' RACE reads and lists each CDR3 protein once. The table gives about 170,000 distinct CDR3 sequences; the top ten clones make up 20% of it. The sample consisted of blood T cells: a sorted CD56 or NKG2C T cell subset, CD4+ or CD8+ T cells, or bulk PBMC T cells (not recorded which). The J gene is TRBJ2-1, the V gene TRBV12-3 or TRBV12-4; TCRdb gives TRBD1 as the D gene, but with no DNA this cannot be confirmed. The receptor's source is a man aged 18 to 69 in good health. Here the CDR3 reads CASSPGHGQFF.